Listed here is a single T cell receptor beta chain. Its antigen remains unidentified. This PCR relied on a set of 60 Vbeta primers and 13 Jbeta primers. Clones were sequenced by immunoSEQ multiplex PCR, and TCRdb holds only the in-frame ones, with some missing. The table shows about 210,000 clones, with 60% to 80% occurring only once. The sample is drawn from a study of cytomegalovirus exposure and HLA in healthy donors. Study background: Unique TCR beta sequences numbering approximately 100 million came from about 179 million T cells in an earlier analysis.

Germline values: CDR1 SGHNT, CDR2 YYREEE (reference sequence). This CDR3 region has 11 residues. V was shortened by 7 bases and J by 8 bases, with 12 bases between the two germline ends. The study's findings and limits: Common viral pathogens seemed, in a later analysis, to connect with several of the most significant clusters. Cytomegalovirus association was assigned to about 150 TCR beta chains.

Sequences were obtained from PBMCs. This TCR was sampled from a male donor in good health and CMV-seronegative. This rearrangement joins TRBV5-4 to TRBJ1-2; D is ambiguous. The CDR3 DNA is TGTGCCAGCCGGGGAGGTTGGGGCTACACCTTC. This translates into CASRGGWGYTF.